The 17 T cell receptor beta chains given below trace back to one sample, sequenced in a study of Ad26.COV2.S vaccination and SARS-CoV-2 variants. Measured with immunoSEQ multiplex PCR; TCRdb has only the in-frame clones, and not every one. The sample has 380,000 or so clones, 86% seen once. The treatment is: approximately 18 received Ad26.COV2.S at low or high dose, single or two shots; about 5 received placebo; per-sample allocation not given. Sampling happened 63 days after the first vaccine or placebo injection. The source was peripheral blood, collected in a trial of Ad26.COV2.S vaccine versus placebo. These receptors originate from a person aged 18-60 years who received the Ad26.COV2.S COVID-19 vaccine or a placebo.

V gene TRBV11-3 combines with J gene TRBJ2-7; maybe TRBD1 (6 bases). V was trimmed by 3 bases and J by 7 bases, leaving 10 bases between them. Germline V gene data show CDR1 as SGHNT and CDR2 as YENEEA. The length of the CDR3 is 12 residues. The CDR3 DNA is TGTGCCAGCAGCTTCACAGGGAGAGAGCAGTACTTC. Protein product: CASSFTGREQYF.

The chain recombines TRBV11-2 with TRBJ1-3, with D possibly matching TRBD1 (6 bases). Trimming pared 2 bases from V and 0 bases from J, leaving 11 bases between. This CDR3 is 16 amino acids long. CDR1 is SGHAT, CDR2 FQNNGV, per germline. The CDR3 nucleotides read TGTGCCAGCAGCTTACGGACAGCCCCCTCTGGAAACACCATATATTTT. It is translated as CASSLRTAPSGNTIYF.

The gene calls are TRBV7-9 and TRBJ2-7; D gene uncertain. Trimming cost V 0 bases and J 5 bases, with 11 bases left between them. This CDR3 has 14 amino acids. The germline V gene encodes CDR1 SEHNR and CDR2 FQNEAQ (reference sequence). CDR3 loop: CASSLAPSSDEQYF. The CDR3 nucleotides are TGTGCCAGCAGCTTAGCGCCTAGTTCGGACGAGCAGTACTTC.

V and J are TRBV19 and TRBJ2-3; TRBD2 agrees at 10 bases. The germline V gene has CDR1 LNHDA and CDR2 SQIVND (reference sequence). The CDR3 spans 17 residues. J was trimmed by 5 bases and V by 5 bases; bases with no gene match: 13. The CDR3 sequence: CASSSHSSGSARDTQYF. CDR3 in DNA: TGTGCCAGTAGTTCACACTCTAGCGGGAGCGCACGAGATACGCAGTATTTT. Using reference TRBV19 and TRBJ2-3 for the parts outside the CDR3, the full variable domain is DGGITQSPKYLFRKEGQNVTLSCEQNLNHDAMYWYRQDPGQGLRLIYYSQIVNDFQKGDIAEGYSVSREKKESFPLTVTSAQKNPTAFYLCASSSHSSGSARDTQYFGPGTRLTVL.

The V and J genes are TRBV5-1 and TRBJ2-7, with TRBD1 identical over 9 bases. The J segment lost 5 bases and the V segment lost 4 bases, leaving 10 bases of the junction unmatched. This CDR3 region has 15 residues. Germline CDR1 SGHRS, CDR2 YFSETQ. CDR3 loop: CASSRGGQGKNEQYF. The CDR3 nucleotides read TGCGCCAGCAGCCGTGGGGGACAGGGTAAAAACGAGCAGTACTTC. The full variable domain, completed using reference TRBV5-1 and TRBJ2-7, is KAGVTQTPRYLIKTRGQQVTLSCSPISGHRSVSWYQQTPGQGLQFLFEYFSETQRNKGNFPGRFSGRQFSNSRSEMNVSTLELGDSALYLCASSRGGQGKNEQYFGPGTRLTVT.

In its sample, this clone was seen a few times. The chain employs TRBV7-9 and TRBJ2-3; D call uncertain. Germline CDR1 SEHNR, CDR2 FQNEAQ (reference sequence). CDR3 size: 13 residues. Between the trimmed V and J ends, which lost 5 bases and 6 bases, there was a span of 12 bases. The CDR3 DNA reads as TGTGCCAGCAGCGACCTCATTGGGGATACGCAGTATTTT. Translated: CASSDLIGDTQYF.

This chain joins TRBV4-3 and TRBJ1-2; D remains unclear. The CDR3 is made up of 17 amino acids. Germline V gene sequence: CDR1 LGHNA, CDR2 YSLEER. The ends were cut back, 0 bases at V and 5 bases at J, with 19 bases in the middle. The CDR3 sequence is CASSQDVGVARPYGYTF. As DNA, the CDR3 is TGCGCCAGCAGCCAAGATGTGGGTGTTGCGAGACCTTATGGCTACACCTTC.

The chain recombines TRBV2 with TRBJ1-2, with 8 bases aligning to TRBD1. With V trimmed by 0 bases and J by 13 bases, 7 bases remained unmatched. The CDR3 is made up of 13 amino acids. The germline gives CDR1 SNHLY, CDR2 FYNNEI. This chain's CDR3 is CASSEAGQGFGTF. CDR3 nucleotides: TGTGCCAGCAGTGAAGCCGGACAGGGATTCGGCACCTTC. Full variable domain (outside the CDR3, taken from reference TRBV2 and TRBJ1-2): EPEVTQTPSHQVTQMGQEVILRCVPISNHLYFYWYRQILGQKVEFLVSFYNNEISEKSEIFDDQFSVERPDGSNFTLKIRSTKLEDSAMYFCASSEAGQGFGTFGSGTRLTVV.

CDR3 coding DNA: TGCGCCAGCAGCCAGGCCGATGGTACCAAGAGGAACGAGCAGTACTTC. The encoded protein is CASSQADGTKRNEQYF. The chain is built from TRBV4-1 and TRBJ2-7; the D is unclear. This CDR3 spans 16 amino acids. V dropped 3 bases and J dropped 5 bases, with 20 bases sitting between them. Germline V CDR1 and CDR2: MGHRA, YSYEKL.

About this clone: The junction does not match germline at one end; this may be a read error. V and J are TRBV10-3 and TRBJ2-7; 9 nucleotides agree with TRBD2. The CDR3 sequence is 16 residues long. CDR1 is ENHRY, CDR2 SYGVKD, per germline. The CDR3 region has the DNA TGTGCCATCAGTGAGTCATCCGGGACTAGCTCCCACGAGCAGTACTTC. It specifies CAISESSGTSSHEQYF.

The chain couples TRBV27 to TRBJ1-1, with 8 bases matching TRBD1. V gave up 8 bases and J gave up 4 bases; unmatched junction bases: 9. Germline assignment: CDR1 MNHEY and CDR2 SMNVEV (reference sequence). The CDR3 runs 14 residues. The chain's CDR3 is CASGLTGVATEAFF. CDR3 DNA sequence: TGTGCCAGCGGCTTGACAGGGGTTGCCACTGAAGCTTTCTTT.

The chain recombines TRBV30 with TRBJ2-7; 7 bases map to TRBD1. The CDR3 is 13 amino acids. Trimming at V came to 7 bases and at J to 2 bases, leaving 8 bases not matched to a gene. Germline V gene data show CDR1 as GTSNPN and CDR2 as SVGIG (reference sequence). The CDR3 loop is CASTSTGTYEQYF. In DNA form, the CDR3 reads TGTGCCTCCACATCGACAGGGACCTACGAGCAGTACTTC.

This chain connects TRBV19 to TRBJ2-5, with 7 bases identical to TRBD1. Germline assignment: CDR1 LNHDA and CDR2 SQIVND (reference sequence). The CDR3 totals 13 residues. V lost 6 bases and J lost 4; bases outside the gene matches: 5. The CDR3 protein is CASRSRGRETQYF. In DNA, the CDR3 is TGTGCCAGTAGAAGTAGGGGGCGAGAGACCCAGTACTTC.

A remark on this clone: The sample contains more than one DNA sequence encoding this CDR3. V gene TRBV27 combines with J gene TRBJ1-2; perhaps TRBD1 as D (5 bases). The CDR3 has 13 residues. From germline, CDR1 is MNHEY and CDR2 SMNVEV (reference sequence). With 3 bases removed from V and 2 bases from J, the gap between germline ends came to 7 bases. The CDR3 region is CASSLGGNYGYTF. CDR3 DNA: TGTGCCAGCAGTTTGGGGGGAAACTATGGCTACACCTTC.

The chain carries TRBV28 and TRBJ2-7; the D gene is possibly TRBD1 (5 bases). The length of the CDR3 is 13 residues. Trimming shortened V by 2 bases and J by 3 bases, and 8 bases separated the two germline ends. Germline V gives CDR1 MDHEN, CDR2 SYDVKM. The CDR3 region has the DNA TGTGCCAGCAGTTTAGCCCAGGGCTACGAGCAGTACTTC. It codes for CASSLAQGYEQYF.

This sequence joins TRBV12-3 or TRBV12-4 and TRBJ1-5; D is ambiguous. V was cut by 5 bases and J by 4 bases, with 6 bases left in between. The CDR3 has 12 residues. The CDR3 nucleotides read TGTGCCAGCAGTGGCCTAAATCAGCCCCAGCATTTT. Its translation: CASSGLNQPQHF.

V is TRBV6-1 and J is TRBJ2-5; 7 positions agree with TRBD2. CDR1 and CDR2 (germline): MNHNS, SASEGT. The CDR3 sequence is 14 residues long. Trimming took 2 bases from V and 5 from J; bases not matched to a gene: 5. This CDR3 is CASSENWGGETQYF. The CDR3 DNA is TGTGCCAGCAGTGAAAACTGGGGAGGGGAGACCCAGTACTTC.